Listed here is a single T cell receptor (beta chain). Its cognate antigen is unknown. The data derive from a study of T cell clonotyping in hematopoietic cell transplantation. The study's findings and limits: Few recipient clonotypes overlapped donors; over 95% were de novo at given depth. After transplant, recipient diversity fell while pathologically expanded clonotypes grew through day 180. CD4 and CD8 repertoire contributions could not be separated without sorting.

Here immunoSEQ multiplex PCR was the method, and the copy in TCRdb shows in-frame clones only, minus some. The sample contains tens of thousands of clones, about 93% of which appear only once. Trimming removed 3 bases from V and 2 bases from J, with 9 bases in between. CDR3 length: 14 amino acids. Germline-derived CDR1 and CDR2 are MDHEN and SYDVKM. The chain joins TRBV28 to TRBJ2-3; D is unclear. The sample taken for sequencing was peripheral blood mononuclear cells. This clonotype was obtained from a woman in her forties or fifties in good health. Some clones in this sample may be carry-over from other donors' samples. DNA of the CDR3: TGTGCCAGCAGTTTGGATACACTCACAGATACGCAGTATTTT. Its protein product is CASSLDTLTDTQYF.